This T cell receptor (beta chain) was sequenced for a study of regulatory T cells in long-lasting Graves disease. The CDR3 covers 16 residues. Germline V CDR1 and CDR2: LGHDT, YNNKEL (reference sequence). V was pared by 4 bases and J by 0 bases, with 15 bases between. The sample's time point: newly diagnosed GD, antithyroid drugs for less than 3 months. The authors made the TCR library using RNA they extracted from PBMCs. This clonotype appeared many times. Arm-PCR of CDR3 regions and iRepertoire HTBI primers were used to build TCR beta libraries. Via MiXCR, TCRdb re-called the multiplex PCR reads, giving one row per CDR3 protein. The sample consists of around 250,000 distinct CDR3 sequences, about 20% of them appearing once. These data also featured in a second study, about T cells in Graves' hyperthyroidism and ophthalmopathy.

The TCR comes from a woman aged 30 to 39 with Graves disease. The source was peripheral blood mononuclear cells (PBMCs), collected at new diagnosis, from a patient treated with antithyroid drugs. The gene calls are TRBV3-1 and TRBJ2-5; possible D gene TRBD1, 6 bases. CDR3: CASSRTDHRYQETQYF. The CDR3 DNA reads as TGTGCCAGCAGCCGGACAGATCATCGGTACCAAGAGACCCAGTACTTC.